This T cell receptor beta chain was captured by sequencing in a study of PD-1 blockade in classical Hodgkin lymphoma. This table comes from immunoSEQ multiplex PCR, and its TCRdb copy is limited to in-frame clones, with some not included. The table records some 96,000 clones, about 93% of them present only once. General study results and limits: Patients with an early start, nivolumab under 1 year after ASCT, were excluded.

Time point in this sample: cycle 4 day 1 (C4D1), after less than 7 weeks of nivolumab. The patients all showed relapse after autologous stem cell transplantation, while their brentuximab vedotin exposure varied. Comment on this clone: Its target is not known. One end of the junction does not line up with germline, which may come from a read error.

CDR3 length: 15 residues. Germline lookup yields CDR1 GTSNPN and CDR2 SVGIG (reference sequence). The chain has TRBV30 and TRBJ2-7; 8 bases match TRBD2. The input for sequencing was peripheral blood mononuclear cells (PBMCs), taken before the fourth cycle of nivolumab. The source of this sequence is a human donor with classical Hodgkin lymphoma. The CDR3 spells CAWSVNGLASISGNF. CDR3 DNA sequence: TGTGCCTGGAGTGTTAACGGACTAGCATCCATCTCGGGGAACTTC.